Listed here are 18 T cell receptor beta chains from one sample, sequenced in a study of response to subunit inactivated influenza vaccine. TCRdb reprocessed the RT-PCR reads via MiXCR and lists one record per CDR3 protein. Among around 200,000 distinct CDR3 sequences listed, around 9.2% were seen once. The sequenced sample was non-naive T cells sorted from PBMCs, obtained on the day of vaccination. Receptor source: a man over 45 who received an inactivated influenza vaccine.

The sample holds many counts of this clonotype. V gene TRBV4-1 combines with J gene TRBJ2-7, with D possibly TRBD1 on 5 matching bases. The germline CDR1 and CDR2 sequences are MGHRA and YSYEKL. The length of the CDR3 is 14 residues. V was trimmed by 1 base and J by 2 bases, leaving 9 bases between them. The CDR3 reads CASSQGTIAYEQYF. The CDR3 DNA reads TGCGCCAGCAGCCAAGGGACAATTGCCTACGAGCAGTACTTC.

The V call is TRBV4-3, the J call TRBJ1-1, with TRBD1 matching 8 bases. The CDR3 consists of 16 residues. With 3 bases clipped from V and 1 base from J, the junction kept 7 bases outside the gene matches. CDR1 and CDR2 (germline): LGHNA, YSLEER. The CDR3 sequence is CASSQAWTGPNTEAFF. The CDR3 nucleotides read TGCGCCAGCAGCCAGGCTTGGACAGGGCCGAACACTGAAGCTTTCTTT.

The CDR3 loop reads CASSLDRGNTEAFF. In DNA, the CDR3 is TGTGCCAGCAGTTTGGATAGGGGGAACACTGAAGCTTTCTTT. This chain connects TRBV27 to TRBJ1-1, with TRBD1 as a possible D gene (5 bases). CDR1 and CDR2 (germline): MNHEY, SMNVEV (reference sequence). This CDR3 comprises 14 residues. V gave up 3 bases and J gave up 1 base, with 9 bases separating them.

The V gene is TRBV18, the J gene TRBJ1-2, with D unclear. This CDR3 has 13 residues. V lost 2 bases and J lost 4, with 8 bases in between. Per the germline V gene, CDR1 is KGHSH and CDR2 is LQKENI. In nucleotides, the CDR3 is TGTGCCAGCTCACCAAACGGCTTCTATGGCTACACCTTC. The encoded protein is CASSPNGFYGYTF.

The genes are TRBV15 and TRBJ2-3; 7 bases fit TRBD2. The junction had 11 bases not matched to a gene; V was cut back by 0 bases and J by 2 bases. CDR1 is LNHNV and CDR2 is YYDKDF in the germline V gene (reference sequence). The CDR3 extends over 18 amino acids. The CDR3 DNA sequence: TGTGCCACCAGCAGAGAGGTCTTAGCGGGCTCCTCCACAGATACGCAGTATTTT. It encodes CATSREVLAGSSTDTQYF.

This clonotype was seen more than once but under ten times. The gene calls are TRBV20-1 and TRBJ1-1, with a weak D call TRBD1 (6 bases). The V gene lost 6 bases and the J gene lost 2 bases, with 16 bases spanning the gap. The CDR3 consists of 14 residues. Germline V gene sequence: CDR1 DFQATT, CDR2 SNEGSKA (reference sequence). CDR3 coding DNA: TGCAGTGCCAGGATGACAGGAGTAAACACTGAAGCTTTCTTT. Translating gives CSARMTGVNTEAFF.

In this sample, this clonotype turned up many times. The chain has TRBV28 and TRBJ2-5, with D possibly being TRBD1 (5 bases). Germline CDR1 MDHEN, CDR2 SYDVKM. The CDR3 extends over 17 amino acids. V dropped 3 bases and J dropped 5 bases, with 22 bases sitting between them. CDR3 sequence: CASSFAGMLRSLETQYF. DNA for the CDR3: TGTGCCAGCAGTTTTGCAGGGATGCTGCGGTCCTTGGAGACCCAGTACTTC.

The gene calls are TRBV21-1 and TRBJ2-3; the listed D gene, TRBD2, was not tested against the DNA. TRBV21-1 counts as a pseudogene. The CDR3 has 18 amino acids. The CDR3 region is CASSGPHVAGGLEDTQYF. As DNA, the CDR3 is TGTGCCAGCAGCGGACCCCATGTAGCGGGGGGGCTTGAAGATACGCAGTATTTT.

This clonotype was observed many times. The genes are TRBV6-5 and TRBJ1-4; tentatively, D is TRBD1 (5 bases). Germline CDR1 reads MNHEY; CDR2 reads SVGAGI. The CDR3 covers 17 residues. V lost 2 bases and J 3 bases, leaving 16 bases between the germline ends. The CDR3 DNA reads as TGTGCCAGCAGTTACGGGCAGGGAGGAATGGCTAATGAAAAACTGTTTTTT. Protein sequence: CASSYGQGGMANEKLFF.

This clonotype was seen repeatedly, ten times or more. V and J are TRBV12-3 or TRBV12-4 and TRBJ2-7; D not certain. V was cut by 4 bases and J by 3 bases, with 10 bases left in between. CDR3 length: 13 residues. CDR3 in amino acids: CASSYHGYYEQYF. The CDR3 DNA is TGTGCCAGCAGTTACCACGGATACTACGAGCAGTACTTC.

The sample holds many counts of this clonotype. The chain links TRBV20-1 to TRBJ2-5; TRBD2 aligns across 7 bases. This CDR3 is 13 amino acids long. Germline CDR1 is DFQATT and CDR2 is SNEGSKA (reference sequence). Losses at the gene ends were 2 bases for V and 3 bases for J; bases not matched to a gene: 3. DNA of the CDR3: TGCAGTGCTAGACAGGGAGGGAAAGAGACCCAGTACTTC. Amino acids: CSARQGGKETQYF.

The CDR3 is CASSLLVGAETQYF. The DNA for the CDR3 is TGTGCCAGCAGCTTATTGGTCGGTGCAGAGACCCAGTACTTC. The chain employs TRBV7-9 and TRBJ2-5; no definite D call. Germline assignment: CDR1 SEHNR and CDR2 FQNEAQ (reference sequence). The CDR3 is 14 amino acids. Trimming shortened V by 2 bases and J by 4 bases, and 11 bases separated the two germline ends.

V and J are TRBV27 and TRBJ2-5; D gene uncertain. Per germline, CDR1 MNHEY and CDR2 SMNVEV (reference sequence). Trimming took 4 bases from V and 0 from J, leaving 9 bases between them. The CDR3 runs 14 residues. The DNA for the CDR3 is TGTGCCAGCAGTTCTTTTCCGTACCAAGAGACCCAGTACTTC. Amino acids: CASSSFPYQETQYF.

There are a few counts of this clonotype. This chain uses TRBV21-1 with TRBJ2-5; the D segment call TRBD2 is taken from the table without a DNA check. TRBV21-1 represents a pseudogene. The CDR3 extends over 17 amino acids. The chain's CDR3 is CASSGRTSGEHQETQYF. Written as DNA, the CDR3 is TGTGCCAGCAGCGGACGGACTAGCGGGGAGCACCAAGAGACCCAGTACTTC.

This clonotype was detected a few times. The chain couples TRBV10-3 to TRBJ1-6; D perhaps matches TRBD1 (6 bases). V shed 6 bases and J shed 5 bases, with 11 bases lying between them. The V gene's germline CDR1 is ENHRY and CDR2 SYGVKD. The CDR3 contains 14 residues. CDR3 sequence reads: CAIREGQNNSPLHF. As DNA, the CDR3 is TGTGCCATCAGAGAAGGACAGAATAATTCACCCCTCCACTTT.

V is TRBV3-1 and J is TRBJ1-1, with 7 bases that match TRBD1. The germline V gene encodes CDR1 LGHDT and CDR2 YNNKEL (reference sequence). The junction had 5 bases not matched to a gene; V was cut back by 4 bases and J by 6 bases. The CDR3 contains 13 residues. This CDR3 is CASSPRQGAEAFF. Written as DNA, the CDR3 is TGTGCCAGCAGCCCCCGACAGGGCGCTGAAGCTTTCTTT. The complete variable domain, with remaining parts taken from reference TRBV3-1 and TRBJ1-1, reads DTAVSQTPKYLVTQMGNDKSIKCEQNLGHDTMYWYKQDSKKFLKIMFSYNNKELIINETVPNRFSPKSPDKAHLNLHINSLELGDSAVYFCASSPRQGAEAFFGQGTRLTVV.

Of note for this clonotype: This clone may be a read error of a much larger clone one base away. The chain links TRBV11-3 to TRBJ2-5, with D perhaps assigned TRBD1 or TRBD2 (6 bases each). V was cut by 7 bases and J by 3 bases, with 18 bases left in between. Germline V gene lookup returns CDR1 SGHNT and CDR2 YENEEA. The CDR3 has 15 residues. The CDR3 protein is CASKDARGGKETQYF. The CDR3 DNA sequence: TGTGCCAGCAAAGACGCGCGAGGGGGGAAAGAGACCCAGTACTTC. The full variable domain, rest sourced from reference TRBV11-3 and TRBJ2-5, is EAGVVQSPRYKIIEKKQPVAFWCNPISGHNTLYWYLQNLGQGPELLIRYENEEAVDDSQLPKDRFSAERLKGVDSTLKIQPAELGDSAVYLCASKDARGGKETQYFGPGTRLLVL.

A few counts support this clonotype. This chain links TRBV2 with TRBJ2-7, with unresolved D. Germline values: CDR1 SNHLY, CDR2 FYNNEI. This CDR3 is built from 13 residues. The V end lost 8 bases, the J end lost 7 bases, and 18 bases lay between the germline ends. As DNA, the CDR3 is TGTGCCAGCCTTAGGATGGGTATGCGGGAGCAGTACTTC. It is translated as CASLRMGMREQYF.